These 28 T cell receptor beta chains were all obtained from the same sample, sequenced in a study of CD8 T cells in Susac syndrome. RNA amounts of roughly 0.45 to 1 ug underwent reverse transcription with random hexamers. TCRdb reanalysed the immunoSEQ multiplex PCR reads using MiXCR and keeps one entry per CDR3 protein. Here the sample spans 180,000 or so distinct CDR3 sequences, about 95% being singletons. Sequencing used CD4+ T cells from PBMCs. The origin of the receptors is a human donor with multiple sclerosis.

The rearrangement links TRBV28 to TRBJ2-7; D could derive from TRBD1 or TRBD2 (6 bases each). This CDR3 contains 14 residues. V dropped 3 bases and J dropped 2 bases, with 11 bases sitting between them. Per the germline V gene, CDR1 is MDHEN and CDR2 is SYDVKM. The CDR3 sequence: CASSLTGDTYEQYF. Written as DNA, the CDR3 is TGTGCCAGCAGTTTGACGGGGGACACCTACGAGCAGTACTTC.

The V and J genes are TRBV24-1 and TRBJ1-1; TRBD1 aligns across 7 bases. J lost 5 bases, V lost 3 bases, and 8 bases had no gene match. From germline, CDR1 is KGHDR and CDR2 SFDVKD. The CDR3 has 15 residues. The CDR3 region has the DNA TGTGCCACCAGTGATCCGACGACAGGGCGAACTGAAGCTTTCTTT. Translating gives CATSDPTTGRTEAFF.

The V gene is TRBV7-2, the J gene TRBJ1-5, with unresolved D. Between the trimmed V and J ends, which lost 5 bases and 7 bases, there was a span of 9 bases. The CDR3 length is 12 residues. Germline CDR1 is SGHTA and CDR2 is FQGNSA. CDR3 in amino acids: CASSPAGQPQHF. The CDR3, as DNA: TGTGCCAGCAGCCCCGCGGGACAGCCCCAGCATTTT.

The rearrangement uses TRBV13 and TRBJ2-6; D uncertain. The length of the CDR3 is 14 residues. V was pared by 5 bases and J by 7 bases, with 12 bases between. Germline CDR1 and CDR2: PRHDT and FYEKMQ (reference sequence). The CDR3 nucleotides read TGTGCCAGCAGCCCCTACGAACGAGCCAACGTCCTGACTTTC. Translated, it gives CASSPYERANVLTF.

Only one count was recorded for this clonotype. The J gene is TRBJ1-2, the V gene TRBV20-1; D not resolved. This CDR3 is built from 9 residues. The V end lost 6 bases, the J end lost 6 bases, and 5 bases lay between the germline ends. Germline V gives CDR1 DFQATT, CDR2 SNEGSKA (reference sequence). The CDR3 DNA reads TGCAGTGCCCCGGATGGCTACACCTTC. Translating gives CSAPDGYTF.

The chain links TRBV20-1 to TRBJ2-5, with TRBD2 matching 12 bases. Trimming took 6 bases from V and 5 from J; bases not matched to a gene: 10. The germline gives CDR1 DFQATT, CDR2 SNEGSKA (reference sequence). This CDR3 comprises 15 residues. The CDR3 nucleotides are TGCAGTGCCAACCTTCTAGCGGGGGGGCGGGAGACCCAGTACTTC. Protein: CSANLLAGGRETQYF.

In DNA form, the CDR3 reads TGTGCCTGGACGGGGGGAGACGAGCAGTACTTC. Amino acid sequence: CAWTGGDEQYF. The chain joins TRBV30 to TRBJ2-7, with 7 bases identical to TRBD2. Germline V gives CDR1 GTSNPN, CDR2 SVGIG (reference sequence). Trimming cost V 4 bases and J 5 bases; bases outside gene matches: 2. The CDR3 sequence is 11 residues long.

The chain combines TRBV10-3 with TRBJ1-2, with D hard to call. Per germline, CDR1 ENHRY and CDR2 SYGVKD. This CDR3 contains 15 residues. Between the trimmed V and J ends, which lost 0 bases and 3 bases, there was a span of 11 bases. CDR3 region: CAISESPGPYYGYTF. As DNA, the CDR3 is TGTGCCATCAGTGAGTCACCAGGCCCCTACTATGGCTACACCTTC.

The chain has TRBV21-1 and TRBJ2-7; the D call of TRBD1 is as the table states it, not checked on the DNA. TRBV21-1 is marked as a pseudogene. CDR3 length: 16 residues. CDR3: CASSKGGQAPSYEQYF. CDR3 nucleotides: TGTGCCAGCAGCAAAGGGGGACAGGCCCCATCCTACGAGCAGTACTTC.

The chain couples TRBV29-1 to TRBJ2-3; D may be TRBD1 (7 bases). The CDR3 has 13 residues. V lost 6 bases to trimming and J lost 2 bases, with 12 bases between them. Germline V CDR1 and CDR2: SQVTM, ANQGSEA. The CDR3 spells CSVLRGVTDTQYF. CDR3 sequence (DNA): TGCAGCGTCCTCAGGGGGGTCACAGATACGCAGTATTTT.

This rearrangement joins TRBV6-5 to TRBJ2-7; no clear D. The CDR3 has 14 residues. The germline V gene encodes CDR1 MNHEY and CDR2 SVGAGI. The germline V and J ends were trimmed by 5 bases and 3 bases, with 14 bases remaining between them. The CDR3 DNA reads TGTGCCAGCAGTCCCGACGGATCGTTCTACGAGCAGTACTTC. Translation: CASSPDGSFYEQYF.

The chain recombines TRBV28 with TRBJ2-3; D uncertain. This CDR3 has 12 amino acids. Trimming left V 4 bases short and J 4 bases short, with 6 bases between. Germline-derived CDR1 and CDR2 are MDHEN and SYDVKM. The CDR3 bases are TGTGCCAGCAGTTCTTACGCAGATACGCAGTATTTT. It encodes CASSSYADTQYF. The full variable domain, in which reference TRBV28 and TRBJ2-3 provide the parts outside the CDR3, is DVKVTQSSRYLVKRTGEKVFLECVQDMDHENMFWYRQDPGLGLRLIYFSYDVKMKEKGDIPEGYSVSREKKERFSLILESASTNQTSMYLCASSSYADTQYFGPGTRLTVL.

The chain has TRBV20-1 and TRBJ2-3, with unresolved D. The CDR3 is made up of 11 amino acids. Per the germline V gene, CDR1 is DFQATT and CDR2 is SNEGSKA (reference sequence). V was pared by 5 bases and J by 6 bases, with 9 bases between. The CDR3 bases are TGCAGTGCTTCACTCGGGGATACGCAGTATTTT. Protein sequence: CSASLGDTQYF.

This chain links TRBV3-1 with TRBJ2-3, with a possible D match to TRBD2 (6 bases). CDR1 is LGHDT and CDR2 is YNNKEL in the germline V gene (reference sequence). This CDR3 spans 12 amino acids. V lost 5 bases to trimming and J lost 7 bases, with 10 bases between them. CDR3 sequence (DNA): TGTGCCAGCAGCTTACTAGCTAATACGCAGTATTTT. It encodes CASSLLANTQYF.

The chain employs TRBV6-6 and TRBJ2-7, with 14 bases lining up with TRBD2. Germline loops: CDR1 MNHNY, CDR2 SVGAGI (reference sequence). Trimming at V came to 10 bases and at J to 2 bases, leaving 4 bases not matched to a gene. The CDR3 contains 14 residues. CDR3 sequence: CAIGLAGGPYEQYF. The CDR3 DNA reads TGTGCCATCGGACTAGCGGGAGGTCCCTACGAGCAGTACTTC.

The chain combines TRBV24-1 with TRBJ2-2; possibly TRBD1 or TRBD2 for D (5 bases each). This CDR3 spans 15 amino acids. V gave up 3 bases and J gave up 4 bases, with 11 bases separating them. CDR1 and CDR2 from the germline V gene are KGHDR and SFDVKD. Here the CDR3 DNA reads TGTGCCACCAGTGATCCTAGTGGGGGCACCGGGGAGCTGTTTTTT. This codes for CATSDPSGGTGELFF.

The chain uses TRBV11-2 and TRBJ2-1; 8 bases line up with TRBD2. V was pared by 4 bases and J by 7 bases, with 9 bases of the junction left unmatched. This CDR3 spans 15 amino acids. Germline CDR1 reads SGHAT; CDR2 reads FQNNGV. CDR3 coding DNA: TGTGCCAGCAGCTCCCGGGAGGGCCAGGGTAATGAGCAGTTCTTC. This codes for CASSSREGQGNEQFF.

The V and J genes are TRBV30 and TRBJ2-1; D assignment may be TRBD1 or TRBD2 (5 bases each). Trimming removed 3 bases at V and 8 bases at J, with 11 bases between. The CDR3 covers 12 residues. Looked up from germline, CDR1 is GTSNPN and CDR2 is SVGIG (reference sequence). CDR3 in DNA: TGTGCCTGGAGCCCGAGGGGAGATGAGCAGTTCTTC. Protein: CAWSPRGDEQFF.

This clonotype has just one count. The chain combines TRBV3-1 with TRBJ1-6; D remains unclear. V lost 4 bases and J 7 bases, leaving 11 bases between the germline ends. Germline lookup yields CDR1 LGHDT and CDR2 YNNKEL (reference sequence). The CDR3 loop spans 14 amino acids. The CDR3 region has the DNA TGTGCCAGCAGCCGCCGGGGTGTAAATTCACCCCTCCACTTT. Translation: CASSRRGVNSPLHF.

The rearrangement links TRBV20-1 to TRBJ2-1, with 9 bases matching TRBD2. The V gene end was trimmed by 0 bases and the J gene end by 7 bases; junction bases not matched to a gene: 13. The germline V gene has CDR1 DFQATT and CDR2 SNEGSKA (reference sequence). This CDR3 region has 17 residues. The CDR3 DNA reads as TGCAGTGCTAGAGATTGGACTAGGAGGCTAGCGGGGAATGAGCAGTTCTTC. Its translation: CSARDWTRRLAGNEQFF.

This clonotype showed up just once. The chain employs TRBV30 and TRBJ1-2; no firm D call. The germline V gene encodes CDR1 GTSNPN and CDR2 SVGIG (reference sequence). The length of the CDR3 is 14 residues. V lost 4 bases and J lost 5, with 17 bases in between. The chain's CDR3 is CAWNALVAAYGYTF. CDR3 sequence (DNA): TGTGCCTGGAACGCTTTAGTGGCGGCATATGGCTACACCTTC.

The chain employs TRBV6-1 and TRBJ2-7, with D maybe TRBD2 (6 bases). The CDR3 has 18 residues. Germline assignment: CDR1 MNHNS and CDR2 SASEGT. Trimming shortened V by 1 base and J by 4 bases, and 23 bases separated the two germline ends. CDR3 sequence reads: CASSEVSGTLYGKYEQYF. CDR3 DNA: TGTGCCAGCAGTGAAGTCTCCGGGACTTTGTACGGGAAATACGAGCAGTACTTC.

The chain has TRBV18 and TRBJ2-1; D not certain. V was shortened by 1 base and J by 9 bases, with 10 bases between the two germline ends. This CDR3 is 13 amino acids long. The germline CDR1 and CDR2 sequences are KGHSH and LQKENI. As DNA, the CDR3 is TGTGCCAGCTCACCACGGAGTGGGCTTGAGCAGTTCTTC. It encodes CASSPRSGLEQFF. Looking up the rest from reference TRBV18 and TRBJ2-1 gives the full variable domain: NAGVMQNPRHLVRRRGQEARLRCSPMKGHSHVYWYRQLPEEGLKFMVYLQKENIIDESGMPKERFSAEFPKEGPSILRIQQVVRGDSAAYFCASSPRSGLEQFFGPGTRLTVL.

V usage is TRBV30 and J usage is TRBJ1-2; tentative D call: TRBD1 (6 bases). This CDR3 has 16 residues. The ends were cut back, 3 bases at V and 4 bases at J, with 21 bases in the middle. The germline V gene encodes CDR1 GTSNPN and CDR2 SVGIG (reference sequence). As DNA, the CDR3 is TGTGCCTGGAGGTCCAGGGACAAAAGACTCGGCTATGGCTACACCTTC. Its protein is CAWRSRDKRLGYGYTF.

The chain uses TRBV20-1 and TRBJ2-3, with TRBD2 as a possible D gene (6 bases). V dropped 0 bases and J dropped 2 bases, with 12 bases sitting between them. The CDR3 contains 15 residues. In germline, CDR1 is DFQATT, CDR2 SNEGSKA (reference sequence). CDR3 DNA: TGCAGTGCTAGAGATCTACGCGGGGCCACAGATACGCAGTATTTT. Amino acids: CSARDLRGATDTQYF.

This chain connects TRBV29-1 to TRBJ2-1; D is possibly TRBD1 (6 bases). This CDR3 has 11 amino acids. Germline assignment: CDR1 SQVTM and CDR2 ANQGSEA. The ends were cut back, 7 bases at V and 4 bases at J, with 8 bases in the middle. In DNA form, the CDR3 reads TGCAGCGGAACAGGGTACAATGAGCAGTTCTTC. Amino acids: CSGTGYNEQFF.

The chain couples TRBV20-1 to TRBJ2-3, with D possibly called TRBD1 or TRBD2 (5 bases each). The V end lost 0 bases, the J end lost 3 bases, and 16 bases lay between the germline ends. Germline V gene data show CDR1 as DFQATT and CDR2 as SNEGSKA (reference sequence). The CDR3 sequence is 16 residues long. CDR3: CSARDLLGERTDTQYF. The CDR3 nucleotides read TGCAGTGCTAGAGATCTTTTGGGGGAACGTACAGATACGCAGTATTTT.

This chain links TRBV18 with TRBJ2-1; TRBD2 might be the D (5 bases). This CDR3 comprises 15 residues. V was cut by 3 bases and J by 7 bases, with 16 bases left in between. The germline CDR1 and CDR2 sequences are KGHSH and LQKENI. CDR3 in DNA: TGTGCCAGCTCACCCCCGGACTTTTCCCTTAATGAGCAGTTCTTC. Translating it yields CASSPPDFSLNEQFF.